Detailed here is one T cell receptor (beta chain). What it recognizes is unknown. This record comes from a study of regulatory dendritic cells for organ transplantation. Across the study: Regulatory dendritic cells came from monocytes given vitamin D3 and IL-10.

Germline V gene lookup returns CDR1 MNHNS and CDR2 SASEGT. V dropped 5 bases and J dropped 6 bases, with 14 bases sitting between them. This CDR3 region has 13 residues. TCRdb's table, derived via immunoSEQ multiplex PCR, lists solely in-frame clones and lacks some. The sample includes approximately 12,000 clones, just under 80% of them seen just once. Allogeneic regulatory or mature dendritic cells were co-cultured for more than 4 days with CFSE-labeled sorted T cells at 1:10. Naive CD45RA+ and memory CD45RO+ CD4+ or CD8+ T cells were FACS-sorted. The sample consisted of naive CD8+ T cells from blood cultured with regulatory dendritic cells. Specified subset: CD45RA+ naive T cells. The rearrangement uses TRBV6-1 and TRBJ2-7; possible D gene TRBD1, 5 bases. The receptor comes from a human donor in good health. The CDR3 coding sequence is TGTGCCAGCAGTCAGGGAAGGGGCGCCGAGCAGTACTTC. It codes for CASSQGRGAEQYF.